The 4 T cell receptor beta chains below come from one sample, sequenced in a study of shared clonotypes between healthy human individuals. The method was immunoSEQ multiplex PCR; TCRdb's version includes in-frame clones alone and lacks a portion of them. The sample consists of 2.5 million or so clones, around 94% of them appearing once. Material: naive CD4+ T cells sorted from blood. Subset: CD45RA+ positively selected. These TCRs come from a man younger than 35 in good health.

The chain uses TRBV7-3 and TRBJ2-7; weak D call: TRBD2 (6 bases). Germline values: CDR1 SGHTA, CDR2 FQGTGA. CDR3 length: 15 residues. V lost 2 bases, J lost 6 bases, and 17 bases lay in between. In nucleotides, the CDR3 is TGTGCCAGCAGCTTACTCTCTGGGGGGTTTGGCGAGCAGTACTTC. Translated: CASSLLSGGFGEQYF.

The chain employs TRBV18 and TRBJ2-7; the match to TRBD2 covers 12 bases. CDR1 is KGHSH and CDR2 is LQKENI in the germline V gene. This CDR3 is built from 18 residues. Trimming at V came to 0 bases and at J to 6 bases, leaving 12 bases not matched to a gene. As DNA, the CDR3 is TGTGCCAGCTCACCACCTTACCCTAGCGGGAGGGAAGGCCCCGAGCAGTACTTC. This encodes CASSPPYPSGREGPEQYF.

The genes are TRBV18 and TRBJ2-4; TRBD1 is a possible D gene (6 bases). The CDR3 consists of 17 residues. Trimming removed 0 bases at V and 2 bases at J, with 14 bases between. Germline loops: CDR1 KGHSH, CDR2 LQKENI. CDR3: CASSPPSRQDTKNIQYF. CDR3 sequence (DNA): TGTGCCAGCTCACCACCTTCTAGACAGGACACCAAAAACATTCAGTACTTC.

The chain recombines TRBV30 with TRBJ2-7; no definite D call. V lost 3 bases and J 1 base, leaving 10 bases between the germline ends. CDR1 GTSNPN and CDR2 SVGIG come from the germline V gene (reference sequence). CDR3 length equals 13 residues. The CDR3 DNA reads TGTGCCTGGAGAGAGATGGGGTCCTACGAGCAGTACTTC. Its translation is CAWREMGSYEQYF.